This note documents a single T cell receptor beta chain sequence. Antigen unknown. After removal of 5 bases from V and 2 bases from J, the junction contained 6 bases not matched to a gene. There are 16 residues in the CDR3. This sample is drawn from a study of T-cell memory formation after mild COVID-19. Looking at the study overall: TCR clusters mostly belonged to single donors. General study points: Mainly in CM and EM were contracting CD4+ clones; CD8+ were in EMRA. Memory cells collected pre-infection included some clones that later responded, suggesting cross-reactive memory joined.

cDNA libraries for TCR alpha and TCR beta, carrying sample barcodes and UMIs, came from 5'RACE with constant-segment primers. TCRdb reprocessed the 5' RACE reads via MiXCR and lists one record per CDR3 protein. The table lists 560,000 or so distinct CDR3 sequences, 15% to 20% of them singletons. V is TRBV12-3 or TRBV12-4 and J is TRBJ2-1; 10 nucleotides agree with TRBD1. The sequenced material came from PBMCs or a T cell subset sorted from them (not recorded which). This clonotype was sampled from an adult woman who had mild COVID-19 (a few samples of this study predate the infection). Cell type and time point are not known. CDR3 sequence (DNA): TGTGCCAGCAGTCCTGGGGGACAGGGGACCTACAATGAGCAGTTCTTC. Translation: CASSPGGQGTYNEQFF.